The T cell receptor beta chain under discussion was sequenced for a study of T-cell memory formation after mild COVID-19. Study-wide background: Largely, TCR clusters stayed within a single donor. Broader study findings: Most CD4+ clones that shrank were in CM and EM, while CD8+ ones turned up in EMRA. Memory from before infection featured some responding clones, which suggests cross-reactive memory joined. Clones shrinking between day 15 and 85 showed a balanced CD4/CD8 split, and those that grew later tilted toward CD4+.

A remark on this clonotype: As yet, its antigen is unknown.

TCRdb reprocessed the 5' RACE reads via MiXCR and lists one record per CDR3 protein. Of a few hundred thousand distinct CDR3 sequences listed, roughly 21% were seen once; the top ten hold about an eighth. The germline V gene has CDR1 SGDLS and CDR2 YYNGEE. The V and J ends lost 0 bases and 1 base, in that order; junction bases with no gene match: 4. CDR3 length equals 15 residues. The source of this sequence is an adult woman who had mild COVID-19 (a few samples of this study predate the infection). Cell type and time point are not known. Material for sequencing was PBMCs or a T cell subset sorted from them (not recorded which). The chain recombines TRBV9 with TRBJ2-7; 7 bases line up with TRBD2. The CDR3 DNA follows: TGTGCCAGCAGCGTAGGACTAGCCTCGTCCTACGAGCAGTACTTC. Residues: CASSVGLASSYEQYF.